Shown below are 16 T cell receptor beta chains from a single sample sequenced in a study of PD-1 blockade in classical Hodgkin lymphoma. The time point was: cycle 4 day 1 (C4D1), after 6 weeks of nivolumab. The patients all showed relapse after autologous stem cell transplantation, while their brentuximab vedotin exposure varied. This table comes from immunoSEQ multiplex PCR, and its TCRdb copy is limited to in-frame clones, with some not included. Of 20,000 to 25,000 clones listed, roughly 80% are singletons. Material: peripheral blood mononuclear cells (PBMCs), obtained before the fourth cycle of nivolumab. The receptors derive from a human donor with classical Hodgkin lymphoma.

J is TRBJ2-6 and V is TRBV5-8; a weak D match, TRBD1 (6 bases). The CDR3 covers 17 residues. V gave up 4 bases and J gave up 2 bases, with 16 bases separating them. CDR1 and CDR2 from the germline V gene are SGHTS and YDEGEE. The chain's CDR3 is CASSVDTGSTGANVLTF. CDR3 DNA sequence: TGTGCCAGCAGCGTGGATACAGGGTCTACTGGGGCCAACGTCCTGACTTTC.

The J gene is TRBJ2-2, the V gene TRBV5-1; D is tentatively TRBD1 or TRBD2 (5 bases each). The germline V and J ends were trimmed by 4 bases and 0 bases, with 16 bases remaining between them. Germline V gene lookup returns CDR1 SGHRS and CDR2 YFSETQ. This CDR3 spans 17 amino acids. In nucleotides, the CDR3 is TGCGCCAGCAGCGAGGGATTAGACAGCTCGAACACCGGGGAGCTGTTTTTT. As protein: CASSEGLDSSNTGELFF.

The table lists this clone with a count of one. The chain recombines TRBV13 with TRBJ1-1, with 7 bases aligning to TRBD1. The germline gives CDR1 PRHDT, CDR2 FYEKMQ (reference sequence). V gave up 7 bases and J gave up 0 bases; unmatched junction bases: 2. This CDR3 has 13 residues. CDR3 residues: CASTGQMNTEAFF. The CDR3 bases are TGTGCCAGCACGGGACAGATGAACACTGAAGCTTTCTTT.

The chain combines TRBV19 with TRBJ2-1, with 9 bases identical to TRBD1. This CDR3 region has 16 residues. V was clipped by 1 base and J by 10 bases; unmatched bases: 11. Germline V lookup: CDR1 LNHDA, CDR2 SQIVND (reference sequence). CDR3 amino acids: CASSIVTGGSLGEQFF. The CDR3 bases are TGTGCCAGTAGTATAGTAACAGGGGGCAGCCTCGGGGAGCAGTTCTTC.

For the CDR3, the DNA is TGTGCCAGCAGTTACCCCCGGACGGCTGAAGCTTTCTTT. Translated, it gives CASSYPRTAEAFF. The V and J genes are TRBV6-6 and TRBJ1-1; no firm D call. The CDR3 totals 13 residues. Germline assignment: CDR1 MNHNY and CDR2 SVGAGI (reference sequence). V lost 2 bases, J lost 6 bases, and 10 bases lay in between.

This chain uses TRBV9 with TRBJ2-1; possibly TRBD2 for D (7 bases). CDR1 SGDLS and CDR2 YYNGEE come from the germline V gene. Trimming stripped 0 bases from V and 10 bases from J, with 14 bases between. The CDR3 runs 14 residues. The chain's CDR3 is CASSVDGGAGEQFF. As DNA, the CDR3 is TGTGCCAGCAGCGTAGATGGGGGGGCCGGAGAGCAGTTCTTC.

This CDR3 reads CASSLLESEQFF. The CDR3 region has the DNA TGTGCCAGCAGCTTATTGGAGAGCGAGCAGTTCTTC. The V and J genes are TRBV11-3 and TRBJ2-1; the D is unclear. V was trimmed by 2 bases and J by 10 bases, leaving 9 bases between them. Germline-derived CDR1 and CDR2 are SGHNT and YENEEA. The CDR3 is 12 amino acids.

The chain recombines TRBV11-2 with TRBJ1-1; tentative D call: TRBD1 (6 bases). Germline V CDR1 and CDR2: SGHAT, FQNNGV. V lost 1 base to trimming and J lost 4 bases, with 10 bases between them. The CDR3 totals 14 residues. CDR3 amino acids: CASSLGTETTEAFF. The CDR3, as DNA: TGTGCCAGCAGCTTAGGGACAGAGACCACTGAAGCTTTCTTT. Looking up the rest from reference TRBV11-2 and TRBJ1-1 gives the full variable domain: EAGVAQSPRYKIIEKRQSVAFWCNPISGHATLYWYQQILGQGPKLLIQFQNNGVVDDSQLPKDRFSAERLKGVDSTLKIQPAKLEDSAVYLCASSLGTETTEAFFGQGTRLTVV.

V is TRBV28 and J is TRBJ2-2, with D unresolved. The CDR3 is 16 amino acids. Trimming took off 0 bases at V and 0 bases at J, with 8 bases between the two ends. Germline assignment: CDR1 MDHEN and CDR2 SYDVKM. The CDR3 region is CASSLWGTSNTGELFF. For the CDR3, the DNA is TGTGCCAGCAGTTTATGGGGCACCTCGAACACCGGGGAGCTGTTTTTT.

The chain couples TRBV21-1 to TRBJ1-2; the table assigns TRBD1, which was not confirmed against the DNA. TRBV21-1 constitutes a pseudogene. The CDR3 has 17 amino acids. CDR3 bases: TGTGCCAGCAGCAACGTAGTAGGACAGGCCCCTAACTATGGCTACACCTTC. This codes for CASSNVVGQAPNYGYTF.

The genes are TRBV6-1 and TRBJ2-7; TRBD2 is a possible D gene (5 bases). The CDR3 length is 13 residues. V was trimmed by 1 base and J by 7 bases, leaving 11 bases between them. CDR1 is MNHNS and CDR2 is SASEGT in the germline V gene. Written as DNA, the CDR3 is TGTGCCAGCAGTGAAGGGACTCTTACGGAGCAGTACTTC. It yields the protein CASSEGTLTEQYF.

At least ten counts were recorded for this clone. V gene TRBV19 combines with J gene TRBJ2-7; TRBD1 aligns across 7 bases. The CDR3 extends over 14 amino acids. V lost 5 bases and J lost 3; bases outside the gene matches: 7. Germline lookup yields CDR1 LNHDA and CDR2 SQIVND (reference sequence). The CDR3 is CASSPARGNYEQYF. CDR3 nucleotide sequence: TGTGCCAGTAGTCCCGCCAGGGGGAACTACGAGCAGTACTTC.

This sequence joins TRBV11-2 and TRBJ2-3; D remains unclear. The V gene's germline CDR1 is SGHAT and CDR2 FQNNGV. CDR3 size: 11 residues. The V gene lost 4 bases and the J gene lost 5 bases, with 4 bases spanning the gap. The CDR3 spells CASSWGDTQYF. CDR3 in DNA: TGTGCCAGCAGCTGGGGAGATACGCAGTATTTT.

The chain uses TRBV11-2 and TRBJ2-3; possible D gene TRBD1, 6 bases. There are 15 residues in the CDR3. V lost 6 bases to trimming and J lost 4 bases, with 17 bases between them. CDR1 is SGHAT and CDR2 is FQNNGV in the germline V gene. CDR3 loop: CASSFNTGLADTQYF. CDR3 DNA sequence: TGTGCCAGCAGTTTTAATACAGGGTTGGCAGATACGCAGTATTTT.

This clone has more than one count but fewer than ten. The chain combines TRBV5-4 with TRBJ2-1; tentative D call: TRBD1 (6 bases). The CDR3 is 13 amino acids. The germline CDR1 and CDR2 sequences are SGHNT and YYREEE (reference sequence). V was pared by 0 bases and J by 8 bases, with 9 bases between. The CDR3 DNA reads TGTGCCAGCAGCTTGGTTTCAGGGGATGAGCAGTTCTTC. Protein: CASSLVSGDEQFF.

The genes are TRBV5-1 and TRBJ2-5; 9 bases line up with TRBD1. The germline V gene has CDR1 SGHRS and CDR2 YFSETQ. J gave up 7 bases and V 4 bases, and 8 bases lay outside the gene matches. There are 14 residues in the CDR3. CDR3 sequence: CASSRGTGRVTQYF. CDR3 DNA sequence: TGCGCCAGCAGCCGCGGGACAGGGAGGGTGACCCAGTACTTC.